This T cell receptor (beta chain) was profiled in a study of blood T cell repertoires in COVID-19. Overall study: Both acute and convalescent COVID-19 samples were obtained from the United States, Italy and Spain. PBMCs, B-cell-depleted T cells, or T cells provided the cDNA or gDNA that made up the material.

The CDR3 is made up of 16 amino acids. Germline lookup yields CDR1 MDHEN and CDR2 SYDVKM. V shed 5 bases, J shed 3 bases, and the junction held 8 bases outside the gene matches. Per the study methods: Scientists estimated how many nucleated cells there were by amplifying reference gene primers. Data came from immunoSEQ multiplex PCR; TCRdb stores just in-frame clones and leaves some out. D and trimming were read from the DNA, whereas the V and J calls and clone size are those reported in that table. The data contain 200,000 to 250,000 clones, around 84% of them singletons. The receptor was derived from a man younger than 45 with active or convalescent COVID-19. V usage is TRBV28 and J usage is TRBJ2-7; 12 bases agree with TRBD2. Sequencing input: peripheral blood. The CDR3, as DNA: TGTGCCAGCAGTCCGTCTAGCGGGAGGGCCCTCTACGAGCAGTACTTC. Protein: CASSPSSGRALYEQYF.